The 19 T cell receptor beta chains reported below all come from one sample, sequenced in a study of T cell responses to AZD1222 COVID-19 vaccine. Measured with immunoSEQ multiplex PCR; TCRdb has only the in-frame clones, and not every one. The data show 98,000 or so clones, over 85% seen once. The sequencing used peripheral blood, collected on day 0 of MenACWY control vaccination. All receptors come from an adult in good health.

V usage is TRBV14 and J usage is TRBJ1-6, with 10 bases lining up with TRBD1. Germline V gives CDR1 SGHDN, CDR2 FVKESK. Germline trimming cut 0 bases from V and 1 base from J; bases unmatched to any gene: 0. The CDR3 is 17 residues long. The CDR3 DNA follows: TGTGCCAGCAGCCAAGAGGACAGGGGGTCCTATAATTCACCCCTCCACTTT. Amino acid sequence: CASSQEDRGSYNSPLHF.

The rearrangement uses TRBV7-9 and TRBJ1-6; 7 bases agree with TRBD1. Germline V gene lookup returns CDR1 SEHNR and CDR2 FQNEAQ (reference sequence). The V gene end was trimmed by 5 bases and the J gene end by 3 bases; junction bases not matched to a gene: 7. The CDR3 has 16 residues. The CDR3 DNA is TGTGCCAGCAGCGTTACAGGGGCCGTCTATAATTCACCCCTCCACTTT. It specifies CASSVTGAVYNSPLHF.

This clone has a single count. This chain connects TRBV5-5 to TRBJ2-5; possible D gene TRBD2, 5 bases. This CDR3 comprises 13 residues. Germline loops: CDR1 SGHKS, CDR2 YYEKEE (reference sequence). V gave up 2 bases and J gave up 6 bases, with 11 bases separating them. In DNA form, the CDR3 reads TGTGCCAGCAGCTTCCGGGGTATACAGACCCAGTACTTC. It encodes CASSFRGIQTQYF.

The J gene is TRBJ1-2, the V gene TRBV16; unclear D gene. The CDR3 is 13 amino acids. Germline CDR1 and CDR2: KGHSY and FQNENV. The V end was cut by 4 bases, the J end by 4 bases, with 10 bases between. The CDR3 DNA follows: TGTGCCAGCAGCCCCCCTAGCAGCTATGGCTACACCTTC. It specifies CASSPPSSYGYTF.

The J gene is TRBJ1-5, the V gene TRBV2, with TRBD1 matching 8 bases. CDR3 size: 14 residues. CDR1 and CDR2 (germline): SNHLY, FYNNEI. Unmatched junction bases numbered 3, after V lost 5 bases and J lost 3 bases. The DNA of the CDR3 is TGTGCCAGCAGTCAACAGGGGGTCAATCAGCCCCAGCATTTT. Its protein is CASSQQGVNQPQHF.

This rearrangement joins TRBV7-6 to TRBJ2-5; TRBD2 agrees at 7 bases. Germline CDR1 is SGHVS and CDR2 is FNYEAQ. The ends lost 2 bases at V and 5 bases at J; junction bases unmatched: 2. The CDR3 runs 13 residues. This CDR3 reads CASSLLGGETQYF. The CDR3 DNA sequence: TGTGCCAGCAGCTTATTGGGAGGGGAGACCCAGTACTTC.

This chain uses TRBV6-4 with TRBJ2-7, with 8 bases identical to TRBD1. Germline V CDR1 and CDR2: MRHNA, SNTAGT. J was trimmed by 0 bases and V by 2 bases; bases with no gene match: 6. The CDR3 spans 16 residues. CDR3 amino acids: CASSDLRQGSSYEQYF. DNA of the CDR3: TGTGCCAGCAGTGACCTTCGACAGGGGAGCTCCTACGAGCAGTACTTC.

The genes are TRBV2 and TRBJ1-2, with 7 nucleotides matching TRBD1. With V trimmed by 5 bases and J by 5 bases, 11 bases remained unmatched. The CDR3 has 15 residues. Per germline, CDR1 SNHLY and CDR2 FYNNEI. The CDR3 coding sequence is TGTGCCAGCAGTCCAACAGGGGACGCCCTTTATGGCTACACCTTC. Its translation is CASSPTGDALYGYTF.

This clone was found a few times. The CDR3 nucleotides are TGTGCCAGCAGCGTAGCCGCTAGCGGTACCCAAGAGACCCAGTACTTC. Encoded protein: CASSVAASGTQETQYF. The J gene is TRBJ2-5, the V gene TRBV9, with 7 nucleotides matching TRBD2. The J segment lost 1 base and the V segment lost 0 bases, leaving 6 bases of the junction unmatched. Germline-derived CDR1 and CDR2 are SGDLS and YYNGEE. The CDR3 sequence is 16 residues long.

The chain carries TRBV19 and TRBJ2-5, with D perhaps matching TRBD1 or TRBD2 (5 bases each). V gave up 6 bases and J gave up 4 bases, with 18 bases separating them. The CDR3 loop spans 15 amino acids. Germline values: CDR1 LNHDA, CDR2 SQIVND (reference sequence). CDR3 protein: CASRTTGPWGETQYF. The CDR3 DNA reads TGTGCCAGTAGAACTACGGGACCCTGGGGAGAGACCCAGTACTTC.

By share, this clone counts as medium-sized. This chain uses TRBV6-4 with TRBJ1-5, with 7 bases lining up with TRBD1. Trimming took 3 bases from V and 2 from J; bases not matched to a gene: 1. The CDR3 is 14 residues long. Germline V gene lookup returns CDR1 MRHNA and CDR2 SNTAGT. The CDR3 DNA is TGTGCCAGCAGTGAAGGGGGCGGCAATCAGCCCCAGCATTTT. Its protein is CASSEGGGNQPQHF.

The chain recombines TRBV2 with TRBJ2-7; perhaps TRBD2 as D (5 bases). The CDR3 runs to 13 residues. From germline, CDR1 is SNHLY and CDR2 FYNNEI. Trimming shortened V by 6 bases and J by 2 bases, and 11 bases separated the two germline ends. The CDR3 loop is CASSEDLPYEQYF. DNA for the CDR3: TGTGCCAGCAGCGAGGACTTGCCCTACGAGCAGTACTTC.

This sequence joins TRBV7-2 and TRBJ1-2; TRBD1 is a possible D gene (5 bases). Trimming pared 5 bases from V and 7 bases from J, leaving 23 bases between. The CDR3 spans 16 residues. Germline V gives CDR1 SGHTA, CDR2 FQGNSA. CDR3 residues: CASSPGAASQGPGYTF. Here the CDR3 DNA reads TGTGCCAGCAGCCCCGGGGCCGCCTCCCAAGGACCTGGCTACACCTTC.

The chain uses TRBV10-2 and TRBJ2-1, with TRBD2 matching over 7 bases. This CDR3 has 14 residues. V dropped 8 bases and J dropped 9; count of bases not matched to a gene: 13. Germline V gene sequence: CDR1 WSHSY, CDR2 SAAADI. CDR3 residues: CASQAGDGRIEQFF. CDR3 sequence (DNA): TGCGCCAGCCAGGCGGGGGACGGGAGAATTGAGCAGTTCTTC.

This rearrangement joins TRBV18 to TRBJ2-3, with 12 bases matching TRBD2. CDR3 length: 17 amino acids. Trimming at V came to 3 bases and at J to 4 bases, leaving 8 bases not matched to a gene. The germline gives CDR1 KGHSH, CDR2 LQKENI. CDR3 DNA: TGTGCCAGCTCACCGAGACTAGCGGGGGTTGGACCAGATACGCAGTATTTT. Translation: CASSPRLAGVGPDTQYF.

This clone was seen once. The chain has TRBV2 and TRBJ1-1; TRBD1 is a possible D gene (5 bases). V was trimmed by 3 bases and J by 3 bases, leaving 14 bases between them. Germline loops: CDR1 SNHLY, CDR2 FYNNEI. The CDR3 consists of 15 residues. The CDR3 coding sequence is TGTGCCAGCAGTGAGGGGGGACGTGGGTACACTGAAGCTTTCTTT. It codes for CASSEGGRGYTEAFF.

V usage is TRBV7-8 and J usage is TRBJ2-2; TRBD1 matches at 7 bases. The germline V gene has CDR1 SGHVS and CDR2 FQNEAQ. This CDR3 is built from 20 residues. V gave up 5 bases and J gave up 0 bases; unmatched junction bases: 18. The CDR3 reads CASSPPTRTGPTSNTGELFF. CDR3 sequence (DNA): TGTGCCAGCAGCCCGCCGACGCGGACAGGACCAACTTCGAACACCGGGGAGCTGTTTTTT.

This rearrangement joins TRBV9 to TRBJ2-7; the D gene is possibly TRBD2 (5 bases). With 3 bases removed from V and 0 bases from J, the gap between germline ends came to 7 bases. Germline V gene lookup returns CDR1 SGDLS and CDR2 YYNGEE. The CDR3 spans 13 residues. The CDR3 region has the DNA TGTGCCAGCAGCGCGGGATACTCCTACGAGCAGTACTTC. Residues: CASSAGYSYEQYF.

This clone was seen only a few times. The rearrangement joins TRBV6-5 to TRBJ2-2, with unresolved D. V was clipped by 4 bases and J by 5 bases, with 8 bases between them. The CDR3 is 13 residues long. The germline V gene encodes CDR1 MNHEY and CDR2 SVGAGI. The chain's CDR3 is CASSFGPTGELFF. CDR3 bases: TGTGCCAGCAGTTTCGGTCCAACCGGGGAGCTGTTTTTT.